These 2 T cell receptor beta chains were sequenced from one sample in a study of T cell responses to AZD1222 COVID-19 vaccine. The repertoire was sequenced with immunoSEQ multiplex PCR; TCRdb's copy has only in-frame clones and lacks some. Among 140,000 to 150,000 clones, roughly 91% were seen once, and the ten largest hold roughly 9%. Sequenced material: peripheral blood, taken on day 0 of AZD1222 vaccination. The receptors were sampled from an adult in good health.

This chain uses TRBV6-5 with TRBJ1-1; D remains unclear. CDR3 length equals 14 residues. V was clipped by 1 base and J by 3 bases, with 9 bases between them. Germline loops: CDR1 MNHEY, CDR2 SVGAGI. The CDR3 DNA reads as TGTGCCAGCAGTTACTACGCAGAAGACACTGAAGCTTTCTTT. Translating it yields CASSYYAEDTEAFF.

The chain employs TRBV4-1 and TRBJ1-1; maybe TRBD1 (6 bases). CDR3 length: 14 amino acids. Germline values: CDR1 MGHRA, CDR2 YSYEKL. V gave up 1 base and J gave up 2 bases, with 8 bases separating them. CDR3: CASSQVGGNTEAFF. As DNA, the CDR3 is TGCGCCAGCAGCCAAGTAGGGGGAAACACTGAAGCTTTCTTT.